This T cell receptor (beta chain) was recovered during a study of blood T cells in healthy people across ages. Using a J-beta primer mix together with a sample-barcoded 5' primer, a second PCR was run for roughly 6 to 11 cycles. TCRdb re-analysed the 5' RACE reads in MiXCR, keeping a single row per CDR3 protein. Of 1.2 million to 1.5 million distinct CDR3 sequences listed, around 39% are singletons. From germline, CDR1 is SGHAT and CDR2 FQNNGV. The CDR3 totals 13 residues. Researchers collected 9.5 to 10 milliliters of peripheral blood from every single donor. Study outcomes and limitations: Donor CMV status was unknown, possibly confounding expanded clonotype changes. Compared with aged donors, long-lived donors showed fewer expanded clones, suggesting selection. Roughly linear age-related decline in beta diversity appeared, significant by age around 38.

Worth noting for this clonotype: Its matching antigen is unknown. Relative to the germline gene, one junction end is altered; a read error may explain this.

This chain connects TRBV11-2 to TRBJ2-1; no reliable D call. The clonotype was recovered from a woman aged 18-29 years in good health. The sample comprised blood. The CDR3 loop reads CASSLSLPNEQFF. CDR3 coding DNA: TGCGCCAGCAGCTTGAGCCTTCCTAATGAGCAGTTCTTC. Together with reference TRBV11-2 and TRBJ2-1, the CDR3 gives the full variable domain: EAGVAQSPRYKIIEKRQSVAFWCNPISGHATLYWYQQILGQGPKLLIQFQNNGVVDDSQLPKDRFSAERLKGVDSTLKIQPAKLEDSAVYLCASSLSLPNEQFFGPGTRLTVL.